This note documents a single TCR beta chain sequence. The antigen is undetermined. Unique molecular identifiers were incorporated into the prepared TCRbeta library. Using its own MiXCR run on the PCR reads, TCRdb lists one record per CDR3 protein. The table records some 290,000 distinct CDR3 sequences, around 25% of them present only once. Germline V gene sequence: CDR1 DFQATT, CDR2 SNEGSKA (reference sequence). The CDR3 runs to 15 residues. The J segment lost 5 bases and the V segment lost 6 bases, leaving 12 bases of the junction unmatched. This entry comes from a study of T-cell reconstitution after alpha-beta-depleted transplantation in children. Study-wide results and caveats: About two months after transplant, alpha-beta T cells reportedly came from several hundred expanded graft clones. When one year had passed after transplant, most T-cell counts and diversity came from newly produced T cells.

The chain is built from TRBV20-1 and TRBJ2-5; TRBD1 agrees at 10 bases. The material was PBMCs, mostly from graft donor cells, obtained 180 days after TCRalphabeta/CD19-depleted stem cell transplant. This receptor was taken from a male patient younger than 18 who had a stem cell transplant for acute lymphoblastic leukemia, so the T cells may come from the graft donor. CDR3 DNA sequence: TGCAGTGCCCCGGTGGTGGGGACAGGGGTCGAGACCCAGTACTTC. It is translated as CSAPVVGTGVETQYF.